The 23 T cell receptor beta chains below come from one sample, sequenced in a study of blood T cell repertoires in COVID-19 (dated by TCRdb to between 2020 and 2021). The method behind the library was the immunoSEQ multiplex PCR assay. TCRdb mirrors the immuneACCESS table, restricted to in-frame sequences. Some clones are absent from its copies; in checked studies, under half trace to an unresolved V gene, and the reason for the others is unknown. This sample gives some 190,000 clones in total; 89% of them show up just once. The leading ten clones occupy under 3% of the sample. The sample was PBMCs or T cells enriched from blood (not recorded which). The receptors derive from a woman aged 40 to 50 with acute COVID-19.

The CDR3 loop reads CASSQHPPTSGSNYEQYF. DNA for the CDR3: TGCGCCAGCAGCCAACACCCGCCCACTAGCGGGTCAAACTACGAGCAGTACTTC. The rearrangement links TRBV4-3 to TRBJ2-7; 9 nucleotides match TRBD2. The ends lost 2 bases at V and 3 bases at J; junction bases unmatched: 14. CDR3 length: 18 amino acids. The germline V gene has CDR1 LGHNA and CDR2 YSLEER.

The chain employs TRBV7-2 and TRBJ2-5, with a tentative D call TRBD1 (5 bases). Germline loops: CDR1 SGHTA, CDR2 FQGNSA. The ends were cut back, 2 bases at V and 0 bases at J, with 10 bases in the middle. The CDR3 has 15 residues. This chain's CDR3 is CASSLRQTYQETQYF. Here the CDR3 DNA reads TGTGCCAGCAGCTTAAGACAGACGTACCAAGAGACCCAGTACTTC. The full variable domain, with the rest looked up from reference TRBV7-2 and TRBJ2-5, is GAGVSQSPSNKVTEKGKDVELRCDPISGHTALYWYRQSLGQGLEFLIYFQGNSAPDKSGLPSDRFSAERTGGSVSTLTIQRTQQEDSAVYLCASSLRQTYQETQYFGPGTRLLVL.

The rearrangement joins TRBV5-1 to TRBJ1-1; D perhaps matches TRBD1 (5 bases). Germline V gene lookup returns CDR1 SGHRS and CDR2 YFSETQ. Trimming removed 4 bases from V and 0 bases from J, with 10 bases in between. The CDR3 length is 14 residues. The chain's CDR3 is CASSAGTVNTEAFF. For the CDR3, the DNA is TGCGCCAGCAGCGCGGGGACGGTGAACACTGAAGCTTTCTTT.

The V and J genes are TRBV15 and TRBJ2-3; the D gene is possibly TRBD1 (5 bases). Trimming took off 0 bases at V and 2 bases at J, with 9 bases between the two ends. The CDR3 is 15 residues long. The germline V gene has CDR1 LNHNV and CDR2 YYDKDF (reference sequence). CDR3 bases: TGTGCCACCAGCAGAGAGGCAGGGCTCACAGATACGCAGTATTTT. Translating gives CATSREAGLTDTQYF.

V usage is TRBV2 and J usage is TRBJ2-1; 10 bases match TRBD2. CDR3 length equals 13 residues. CDR1 SNHLY and CDR2 FYNNEI come from the germline V gene. V trimming: 7 bases; J trimming: 7 bases; junction bases outside the gene matches: 4. The CDR3 region has the DNA TGTGCCAGCAAGCGGGAGGGCTGGAATGAGCAGTTCTTC. The encoded protein is CASKREGWNEQFF.

The gene calls are TRBV28 and TRBJ2-7, with 9 nucleotides matching TRBD1. Germline loops: CDR1 MDHEN, CDR2 SYDVKM. V trimming: 6 bases; J trimming: 2 bases; junction bases outside the gene matches: 8. The CDR3 has 15 amino acids. In DNA, the CDR3 is TGTGCCAGCAGCCGATCCGGGACAGGGACCTACGAGCAGTACTTC. Translated: CASSRSGTGTYEQYF.

V usage is TRBV10-1 and J usage is TRBJ2-7, with 8 nucleotides matching TRBD1. Germline CDR1 WNHNN, CDR2 SYGVQD (reference sequence). The CDR3 extends over 14 amino acids. J was trimmed by 1 base and V by 8 bases; bases with no gene match: 7. The chain's CDR3 is CASLPTGVSYEQYF. The CDR3 DNA reads as TGCGCCAGCCTACCGACAGGGGTATCCTACGAGCAGTACTTC.

The CDR3 DNA follows: TGTGCCAGCAGTGAAGCGTCCGTTAGCACAGATACGCAGTATTTT. Its translation is CASSEASVSTDTQYF. The chain combines TRBV6-1 with TRBJ2-3, with D unclear. The V gene's germline CDR1 is MNHNS and CDR2 SASEGT. Deletions cut 0 bases from V and 0 bases from J, with 7 bases between. CDR3 length equals 15 residues.

This chain joins TRBV3-1 (or the pseudogene TRBV3-2) and TRBJ1-2; TRBD1 matches at 10 bases. CDR3 size: 15 residues. After removal of 3 bases from V and 5 bases from J, the junction contained 6 bases not matched to a gene. Germline V gives CDR1 LGHDT, CDR2 YNNKEL (reference sequence). The CDR3 bases are TGTGCCAGCAGCCATAGACAGGGGGCAATTTATGGCTACACCTTC. Its translation: CASSHRQGAIYGYTF.

V is TRBV7-3 and J is TRBJ1-2; TRBD1 aligns across 10 bases. The J segment lost 8 bases and the V segment lost 6 bases, leaving 6 bases of the junction unmatched. The CDR3 length is 13 residues. Germline CDR1 and CDR2: SGHTA and FQGTGA. CDR3 coding DNA: TGTGCCAGCAGTCCGACAGGGGGCACCGGCTACACCTTC. This sequence encodes CASSPTGGTGYTF.

The chain links TRBV20-1 to TRBJ1-6, with unresolved D. The CDR3 has 12 residues. Germline loops: CDR1 DFQATT, CDR2 SNEGSKA (reference sequence). V lost 5 bases and J 14 bases, leaving 16 bases between the germline ends. CDR3 DNA: TGCAGTGCTGGTGAAAAAACTTCGGCCCTCCACTTT. It encodes CSAGEKTSALHF.

The rearrangement uses TRBV2 and TRBJ2-4, with 15 bases aligning to TRBD2. The CDR3 length is 19 residues. The ends lost 5 bases at V and 2 bases at J; junction bases unmatched: 10. Germline V gene sequence: CDR1 SNHLY, CDR2 FYNNEI. The CDR3 nucleotides are TGTGCCAGCAGTAGTGGGACTAGCGGGGGGCTCGGGCCCAAAAACATTCAGTACTTC. Translating gives CASSSGTSGGLGPKNIQYF.

The table lists this clone with a count of one. This chain links TRBV9 with TRBJ2-2, with D perhaps TRBD2 (6 bases). The CDR3 totals 15 residues. V lost 0 bases, J lost 5 bases, and 11 bases lay in between. The V gene's germline CDR1 is SGDLS and CDR2 YYNGEE. The CDR3 coding sequence is TGTGCCAGCAGCGTAGCACTAGCAGGAACCGGGGAGCTGTTTTTT. This translates into CASSVALAGTGELFF.

The chain joins TRBV4-2 to TRBJ2-5, with 11 bases identical to TRBD2. Germline lookup yields CDR1 LGHNA and CDR2 YNFKEQ. Trimming cost V 4 bases and J 3 bases; bases outside gene matches: 7. The CDR3 is 16 residues long. CDR3 nucleotides: TGTGCCAGCAGCCTCGGGACTAGCGGACCCGAAGAGACCCAGTACTTC. It codes for CASSLGTSGPEETQYF.

This clone was recorded once. This chain uses TRBV18 with TRBJ2-1; D might be TRBD2 (7 bases). Trimming took off 4 bases at V and 5 bases at J, with 15 bases between the two ends. The CDR3 covers 15 residues. CDR1 is KGHSH and CDR2 is LQKENI in the germline V gene. The CDR3 DNA reads as TGTGCCAGCTCACAACAGGGAGGGGGGGACAATGAGCAGTTCTTC. This translates into CASSQQGGGDNEQFF.

The chain carries TRBV27 and TRBJ1-1, with D possibly TRBD1 on 5 matching bases. CDR3 length: 15 residues. V gave up 7 bases and J gave up 0 bases, with 15 bases separating them. Germline values: CDR1 MNHEY, CDR2 SMNVEV (reference sequence). CDR3 region: CASTTWGRLNTEAFF. The CDR3 bases are TGTGCCAGCACCACCTGGGGGAGGCTGAACACTGAAGCTTTCTTT.

The chain couples TRBV2 to TRBJ2-7; D is perhaps TRBD2 (5 bases). The germline gives CDR1 SNHLY, CDR2 FYNNEI. This CDR3 region has 14 residues. V was shortened by 5 bases and J by 3 bases, with 14 bases between the two germline ends. Here the CDR3 reads CASSQGLINYEQYF. In DNA form, the CDR3 reads TGTGCCAGCAGTCAAGGACTGATCAACTACGAGCAGTACTTC.

This chain links TRBV9 with TRBJ2-1, with 9 positions matching TRBD1. From germline, CDR1 is SGDLS and CDR2 YYNGEE. J was trimmed by 7 bases and V by 0 bases; bases with no gene match: 8. There are 16 residues in the CDR3. The CDR3 DNA reads as TGTGCCAGCAGCGTAGTGGGACAGGGCCGGATGAATGAGCAGTTCTTC. Residues: CASSVVGQGRMNEQFF.

The V gene is TRBV4-1, the J gene TRBJ2-7; 8 bases fit TRBD2. The V gene's germline CDR1 is MGHRA and CDR2 YSYEKL. J lost 0 bases, V lost 2 bases, and 6 bases had no gene match. CDR3 length equals 16 residues. Here the CDR3 reads CASSQFGGGPSYEQYF. The CDR3 DNA reads TGCGCCAGCAGCCAATTCGGGGGGGGCCCCTCCTACGAGCAGTACTTC.

The chain carries TRBV12-3 or TRBV12-4 and TRBJ2-1; D gene uncertain. The CDR3 has 13 residues. V dropped 0 bases and J dropped 4 bases, with 4 bases sitting between them. CDR3 nucleotides: TGTGCCAGCAGTTTAGCCCAGTACAATGAGCAGTTCTTC. Encoded protein: CASSLAQYNEQFF.

The sample holds one count of this clone. The V gene is TRBV5-4, the J gene TRBJ2-5; the match to TRBD2 covers 10 bases. The germline V gene encodes CDR1 SGHNT and CDR2 YYREEE (reference sequence). This CDR3 comprises 15 residues. V shed 6 bases, J shed 5 bases, and the junction held 10 bases outside the gene matches. The CDR3 nucleotides are TGTGCCAGCAACAAACTAGCGGGGTCCTCCGAGACCCAGTACTTC. This translates into CASNKLAGSSETQYF.

This sequence joins TRBV21-1 and TRBJ2-7; TRBD2 reflects the table's D call only, with no check against the DNA. TRBV21-1 is listed as a pseudogene. This CDR3 has 17 amino acids. The DNA for the CDR3 is TGTGCCAGCAGCAATAACCGCCGCCCGGCCTTAGCTGACGAGCAGTACTTC. This encodes CASSNNRRPALADEQYF.

This sequence joins TRBV6-5 and TRBJ1-1; 10 bases line up with TRBD1. The germline V gene has CDR1 MNHEY and CDR2 SVGAGI. Trimming removed 7 bases from V and 4 bases from J; junction bases left unmatched: 3. There are 13 residues in the CDR3. CDR3 sequence (DNA): TGTGCCAGCATCCGGACAGGGGGCACTGAAGCTTTCTTT. Protein sequence: CASIRTGGTEAFF.